This T cell receptor (beta chain) was sequenced during a study of T-cell reconstitution after alpha-beta-depleted transplantation in children. The CDR3 consists of 12 residues. V lost 5 bases and J lost 12, with 14 bases in between. It was with unique molecular identifiers that the TCRbeta library was prepared. TCRdb itself ran the PCR reads through MiXCR, one entry per CDR3 protein. The data contain 450,000 to 600,000 distinct CDR3 sequences, roughly 18% of them singletons. This clonotype has more than one count but fewer than ten. Sequenced material: PBMCs from the stem cell graft donor, taken from the stem cell graft. The source of this sequence is a human donor who donated a stem cell graft to a child with acute lymphoblastic leukemia. This sequence joins TRBV12-3 or TRBV12-4 and TRBJ2-1; a weak D match, TRBD2 (6 bases). As DNA, the CDR3 is TGTGCCAGCAGTACTCCGATCGGGGGGCAGTTCTTC. Its protein is CASSTPIGGQFF.